This TCR beta chain comes out of a study of response to subunit inactivated influenza vaccine. Study outcomes and limitations: Each seasonal influenza vaccination, the authors suggested, recruits few new T cells.

The sample holds a few counts of this clonotype. Its specificity is not known. TCRdb passed the RT-PCR reads through MiXCR, listing each CDR3 protein once. The table lists 150,000 or so distinct CDR3 sequences, around 9.9% of them singletons. The source material was non-naive T cells sorted from PBMCs, sampled roughly 48 days after vaccination. The clonotype originates from a man aged 45-60 years who received an inactivated influenza vaccine.

The CDR3 reads CASSPGLASSYEQYF. CDR3 coding DNA: TGTGCCAGCAGTCCGGGACTAGCGAGCTCCTACGAGCAGTACTTC. This chain joins TRBV27 and TRBJ2-7; 10 positions agree with TRBD2. V shed 5 bases, J shed 0 bases, and the junction held 4 bases outside the gene matches. The CDR3 totals 15 residues. Germline V CDR1 and CDR2: MNHEY, SMNVEV (reference sequence).